The next 15 T cell receptor beta chains were all read from a single sample in a study of T cells in Graves' hyperthyroidism and ophthalmopathy. TCR beta CDR3 regions were amplified from RNA transcripts. HTBI primers were employed in a first-round RT-PCR of the TCR CDR3. Each CDR3 protein gets one entry after TCRdb re-called the multiplex PCR reads with MiXCR. This repertoire shows 450,000 to 650,000 distinct CDR3 sequences, 14% found once; its top ten account for over 6%. Material: blood. Every receptor here comes from a young woman with Graves' ophthalmopathy.

The sample holds a few counts of this clonotype. A read error is possible here, since a much larger clone lies one base away. V and J are TRBV18 and TRBJ2-5; the match to TRBD2 covers 10 bases. The CDR3 is 15 amino acids. V was pared by 3 bases and J by 9 bases, with 10 bases of the junction left unmatched. CDR1 is KGHSH, CDR2 LQKENI, per germline. In DNA form, the CDR3 reads TGTGCCAGCTCACCGTCTAGCGGGAGTGGGGAGGCCCAGTACTTC. Translating gives CASSPSSGSGEAQYF.

This clonotype was counted many times. The chain uses TRBV28 and TRBJ1-4; D possibly corresponds to TRBD1 (5 bases). Germline V gene sequence: CDR1 MDHEN, CDR2 SYDVKM. The V and J ends lost 2 bases and 8 bases respectively, with 12 bases between them. The CDR3 extends over 14 amino acids. CDR3: CASSLNGAGEKLFF. CDR3 nucleotide sequence: TGTGCCAGCAGTTTAAACGGGGCAGGGGAAAAACTGTTTTTT.

The CDR3, as DNA: TGTGCCAGCAGCTTAGTCATTGGACAGGGCGGGGTCAAAAACATTCAGTACTTC. Translated: CASSLVIGQGGVKNIQYF. This rearrangement joins TRBV7-2 to TRBJ2-4, with 8 bases lining up with TRBD1. V shed 1 base, J shed 3 bases, and the junction held 11 bases outside the gene matches. Per the germline V gene, CDR1 is SGHTA and CDR2 is FQGNSA. The CDR3 is made up of 18 amino acids.

The chain links TRBV11-3 to TRBJ2-7, with D unclear. The CDR3 has 14 amino acids. The V end was cut by 5 bases, the J end by 2 bases, with 13 bases between. From germline, CDR1 is SGHNT and CDR2 YENEEA. CDR3 residues: CASSLAPRPYEQYF. DNA of the CDR3: TGTGCCAGCAGCCTTGCCCCACGGCCCTACGAGCAGTACTTC.

Note on this clonotype: A read error may produce the germline difference seen at one junction end. V usage is TRBV5-4 and J usage is TRBJ1-1; D unclear. This CDR3 contains 12 residues. Germline values: CDR1 SGHNT, CDR2 YYREEE (reference sequence). The CDR3 loop reads CASSFVPKEALF. DNA of the CDR3: TGCGCCAGCAGCTTCGTTCCGAAGGAAGCTCTCTTT. The entire variable domain, with the rest obtained from reference TRBV5-4 and TRBJ1-1, is as follows: ETGVTQSPTHLIKTRGQQVTLRCSSQSGHNTVSWYQQALGQGPQFIFQYYREEENGRGNFPPRFSGLQFPNYSSELNVNALELDDSALYLCASSFVPKEALFGQGTRLTVV.

This clonotype has at least ten counts. This rearrangement joins TRBV29-1 to TRBJ2-1; D unclear. V lost 7 bases, J lost 5 bases, and 12 bases lay in between. The CDR3 has 12 residues. Germline-derived CDR1 and CDR2 are SQVTM and ANQGSEA. In DNA, the CDR3 is TGCAGCGCCCTGGCTTCGAACAATGAGCAGTTCTTC. Amino acid sequence: CSALASNNEQFF.

This clonotype was observed at least ten times. This CDR3 is CSAREITVRELALGEQYF. Written as DNA, the CDR3 is TGCAGTGCTAGAGAGATAACTGTGAGGGAGCTAGCCCTCGGCGAGCAGTACTTC. V is TRBV20-1 and J is TRBJ2-7; D perhaps matches TRBD2 (5 bases). Trimming cost V 0 bases and J 6 bases, with 27 bases left between them. Germline assignment: CDR1 DFQATT and CDR2 SNEGSKA (reference sequence). This CDR3 is built from 18 residues.

This chain links TRBV7-2 with TRBJ2-7; 8 bases agree with TRBD1. CDR3 length: 14 amino acids. Germline V CDR1 and CDR2: SGHTA, FQGNSA. J gave up 6 bases and V 7 bases, and 11 bases lay outside the gene matches. CDR3 sequence: CASILGAGGFEQYF. As DNA, the CDR3 is TGTGCCAGCATCCTCGGGGCAGGGGGCTTCGAGCAGTACTTC. The complete variable domain, with remaining parts taken from reference TRBV7-2 and TRBJ2-7, reads GAGVSQSPSNKVTEKGKDVELRCDPISGHTALYWYRQSLGQGLEFLIYFQGNSAPDKSGLPSDRFSAERTGGSVSTLTIQRTQQEDSAVYLCASILGAGGFEQYFGPGTRLTVT.

Many counts were recorded for this clonotype. This chain joins TRBV6-2 or TRBV6-3 and TRBJ2-1, with TRBD2 matching 10 bases. The CDR3 consists of 18 residues. J lost 4 bases, V lost 5 bases, and 14 bases had no gene match. The germline CDR1 and CDR2 sequences are MNHEY and SVGEGT. The CDR3 nucleotides are TGTGCCAGCAGTCAAACACGGATTCTAGCGGGAGTTTACAATGAGCAGTTCTTC. It codes for CASSQTRILAGVYNEQFF.

This clonotype was seen only a few times. The rearrangement links TRBV27 to TRBJ2-2; 7 bases map to TRBD1. This CDR3 region has 16 residues. J gave up 2 bases and V 1 base, and 4 bases lay outside the gene matches. CDR1 and CDR2 (germline): MNHEY, SMNVEV (reference sequence). The CDR3 reads CASSLFTGVNTGELFF. Here the CDR3 DNA reads TGTGCCAGCAGTTTATTTACAGGGGTCAACACCGGGGAGCTGTTTTTT.

This clonotype was counted ten times or more. The chain couples TRBV11-2 to TRBJ2-1, with TRBD2 as a possible D gene (5 bases). In germline, CDR1 is SGHAT, CDR2 FQNNGV. V was trimmed by 1 base and J by 7 bases, leaving 11 bases between them. The CDR3 runs to 14 residues. CDR3 sequence (DNA): TGTGCCAGCAGCTTAGCTAGAACGGGGAATGAGCAGTTCTTC. Translated, it gives CASSLARTGNEQFF.

This clonotype was counted between two and nine times. The chain links TRBV19 to TRBJ2-1; 9 nucleotides agree with TRBD2. CDR3 length: 16 amino acids. CDR1 and CDR2 from the germline V gene are LNHDA and SQIVND (reference sequence). V lost 1 base to trimming and J lost 4 bases; unmatched junction nucleotides: 5. CDR3 sequence (DNA): TGTGCCAGTAGTATAGCCTCTAGCGGGACTTACAATGAGCAGTTCTTC. Its protein product is CASSIASSGTYNEQFF.

V is TRBV3-1 and J is TRBJ2-7, with 9 bases identical to TRBD2. V was pared by 1 base and J by 3 bases, with 4 bases of the junction left unmatched. Germline CDR1 and CDR2: LGHDT and YNNKEL (reference sequence). The CDR3 is 15 amino acids. CDR3 sequence: CASSQAAGGLYEQYF. The CDR3 nucleotides are TGTGCCAGCAGCCAAGCTGCGGGAGGGCTCTACGAGCAGTACTTC.

The genes are TRBV9 and TRBJ2-1; 8 bases agree with TRBD2. This CDR3 contains 16 residues. The V and J ends lost 0 bases and 6 bases, in that order; junction bases with no gene match: 8. CDR1 SGDLS and CDR2 YYNGEE come from the germline V gene. The CDR3 DNA is TGTGCCAGCAGCGTAGGGGGCGGGGGGCCAGGCAATGAGCAGTTCTTC. As protein: CASSVGGGGPGNEQFF.

This chain links TRBV11-2 with TRBJ2-5; D is undetermined. V lost 2 bases to trimming and J lost 2 bases, with 12 bases between them. The CDR3 contains 15 residues. The germline V gene has CDR1 SGHAT and CDR2 FQNNGV. The CDR3 nucleotides read TGTGCCAGCAGCTTATTTTGGGCAGGACAAGAGACCCAGTACTTC. This translates into CASSLFWAGQETQYF.